This TCR beta chain stems from a study of blood T cells in healthy people across ages. Regarding the study as a whole: Among long-lived donors, naive CD4+ cells were more numerous and diversity higher than in aged donors. With donor CMV status unknown, expanded clonotype changes were possibly confounded.

On this clonotype: Its matching antigen is unknown.

Germline lookup yields CDR1 MGHRA and CDR2 YSYEKL. The CDR3 contains 15 residues. The V gene end was trimmed by 3 bases and the J gene end by 7 bases; junction bases not matched to a gene: 12. Primed by a sample-barcoded 5' primer and a J-beta primer mix, a second PCR proceeded for roughly 7 to 12 cycles. Carrying 12 random nucleotides, a template-switch adaptor labeled each individual cDNA molecule. TCRdb processed the 5' RACE reads anew with MiXCR; each CDR3 protein has one entry. The sample holds 1.2 million to 1.5 million distinct CDR3 sequences, roughly 40% seen once. At least 5 micrograms of total RNA were extracted per sample.

This receptor was taken from a woman between 18 and 29 years old in good health. Sequencing used blood. This chain uses TRBV4-1 with TRBJ2-7, with 7 bases aligning to TRBD1. The CDR3 reads CASSQTGSPYNEQYF. As DNA, the CDR3 is TGCGCCAGCAGCCAGACAGGGTCCCCATACAATGAGCAGTACTTC.